This is a list of T cell receptor beta chains from one sample in a study of identical twins. TCRdb re-called the 5' RACE reads with MiXCR, one entry per CDR3 protein. The data hold about 570,000 distinct CDR3 sequences, with 9.6% observed a single time. The same sample was also used in a study of yellow fever vaccine responses in identical twins.

The sequencing input was PBMCs. These receptors originate from a woman under 30 in good health. CDR3s include the opening cysteine and the closing phenylalanine or tryptophan. Each record gives: clone size, J gene, V gene, D gene, CDR3 protein, CDR3 DNA. D genes are given only for firm matches. Not all rows give a size; the values are once, few, many and, for expanded clones, a class.

>few|TRBJ2-5|TRBV25-1|NA
CASSDRNRPQYF
TGTGCCAGCAGTGACCGTAACAGACCCCAGTACTTC
>NA|TRBJ1-1|TRBV7-6|TRBD1
CASSWTGTLGPEAFF
TGTGCCAGCAGCTGGACAGGGACCCTCGGGCCTGAAGCTTTCTTT
>few|TRBJ2-5|TRBV21-1|NA
CASSKRADRPETQYF
TGTGCCAGCAGCAAAAGGGCGGACAGACCAGAGACCCAGTACTTC
>few|TRBJ2-7|TRBV15|TRBD1
CATSRATGTYEQYF
TGTGCCACCAGCAGAGCGACAGGGACCTACGAGCAGTACTTC
>NA|TRBJ2-5|TRBV7-8|TRBD1
CASSVQGAYLETQYF
TGTGCCAGCAGCGTTCAGGGGGCCTACTTGGAGACCCAGTACTTC
>NA|TRBJ2-5|TRBV20-1|NA
CSWRDTEVETQYF
TGCAGTTGGCGGGACACTGAGGTTGAGACCCAGTACTTC
>few|TRBJ2-7|TRBV2|NA
CASSDPTGNYEQYF
TGTGCCAGCAGTGATCCCACGGGGAACTACGAGCAGTACTTC
>many|TRBJ1-5|TRBV28|NA
CASSLAMVPNQPQHF
TGTGCCAGCAGTTTGGCTATGGTTCCTAATCAGCCCCAGCATTTT
>NA|TRBJ2-1|TRBV29-1|NA
CSVEDLASYSYNEQFF
TGCAGCGTTGAAGATTTGGCTAGCTATTCCTACAATGAGCAGTTCTTC
>few|TRBJ2-5|TRBV11-2|NA
CASSLFPTDGETQYF
TGTGCCAGCAGCTTATTTCCGACAGATGGGGAGACCCAGTACTTC
>NA|TRBJ1-2|TRBV6-4|NA
CASRMWIPTGPNYGYTF
TGTGCCAGCAGGATGTGGATACCGACAGGTCCTAACTATGGCTACACCTTC
>NA|TRBJ2-7|TRBV20-1|TRBD2
CSIRDPSGRDEQYF
TGCAGTATCAGAGACCCTAGCGGGAGGGACGAGCAGTACTTC
>once|TRBJ2-2|TRBV20-1|NA
CSARASGVISTGELFF
TGCAGTGCTAGAGCCTCTGGGGTAATCTCCACCGGGGAGCTGTTTTTT
>few|TRBJ1-3|TRBV7-9|NA
CASSFTDSGNTIYF
TGTGCCAGCAGCTTTACGGACTCTGGAAACACCATATATTTT
>few|TRBJ1-2|TRBV7-7|TRBD1
CASGTGSNYGYTF
TGTGCTAGCGGGACAGGCTCTAACTATGGCTACACCTTC
>many|TRBJ2-1|TRBV6-1|TRBD1
CASSLGTGMGEQFF
TGTGCCAGCAGTCTAGGGACAGGGATGGGTGAGCAGTTCTTC
>few|TRBJ2-7|TRBV20-1|TRBD2
CSARSSGRALFYEQYF
TGCAGTGCTAGATCCTCGGGGAGGGCCCTCTTCTACGAGCAGTACTTC
>few|TRBJ1-1|TRBV7-9|TRBD1
CASSPVTGENTEAFF
TGTGCCAGCAGCCCAGTGACAGGGGAGAACACTGAAGCTTTCTTT
>NA|TRBJ2-1|TRBV19|NA
CASSIEGTDNEQFF
TGTGCCAGTAGTATAGAAGGAACAGACAATGAGCAGTTCTTC
>NA|TRBJ2-3|TRBV27|NA
CASSLSGWDTQYF
TGTGCCAGCAGTTTGAGCGGGTGGGATACGCAGTATTTT
>few|TRBJ2-6|TRBV12-3/TRBV12-4|NA
CASSFPPLQPSGANVLTF
TGTGCCAGCAGTTTCCCACCACTACAGCCCTCTGGGGCCAACGTCCTGACTTTC
>many|TRBJ2-6|TRBV12-3/TRBV12-4|TRBD1
CASSWTGAGANVLTF
TGTGCCAGCAGCTGGACAGGAGCTGGGGCCAACGTCCTGACTTTC
>few|TRBJ2-2|TRBV15|NA
CATSRDGLNTGELFF
TGTGCCACCAGCAGAGATGGGTTGAACACCGGGGAGCTGTTTTTT
>many|TRBJ2-7|TRBV15|NA
CATSRETGFFSYEQYF
TGTGCCACCAGCAGAGAAACCGGCTTTTTCTCCTACGAGCAGTACTTC
>many|TRBJ2-5|TRBV28|NA
CASSLPGQGQETQYF
TGTGCCAGCAGTTTACCAGGACAAGGACAAGAGACCCAGTACTTC
>few|TRBJ1-3|TRBV29-1|TRBD1
CSVLQGASGNTIYF
TGCAGCGTTTTACAGGGGGCGTCTGGAAACACCATATATTTT
>many|TRBJ2-1|TRBV11-2|TRBD2
CASSLVALAHNEQFF
TGTGCCAGCAGCTTAGTAGCACTAGCGCACAATGAGCAGTTCTTC
>few|TRBJ1-1|TRBV7-9|TRBD1
CASSLSTGDTEAFF
TGTGCCAGCAGCCTCTCAACAGGGGACACTGAAGCTTTCTTT
>many|TRBJ2-3|TRBV6-5|NA
CASSYPPDRDFTDTQYF
TGTGCCAGCAGTTACCCGCCTGACAGGGACTTCACAGATACGCAGTATTTT
>many|TRBJ2-3|TRBV29-1|NA
CSVEEVPGESTDTQYF
TGCAGCGTTGAAGAAGTTCCAGGGGAAAGTACAGATACGCAGTATTTT
>few|TRBJ2-3|TRBV7-8|NA
CASSLVPGGTADTQYF
TGTGCCAGCAGCTTAGTCCCCGGAGGAACGGCAGATACGCAGTATTTT
>few|TRBJ2-7|TRBV28|TRBD2
CASRPRALAGIDYEQYF
TGTGCCAGCAGGCCGCGCGCTCTAGCGGGCATAGACTACGAGCAGTACTTC
>many|TRBJ2-1|TRBV10-3|TRBD1
CAISGMTGGNEQFF
TGTGCCATCAGTGGGATGACAGGGGGGAATGAGCAGTTCTTC
>NA|TRBJ2-7|TRBV20-1|NA
CSARDLEQPHF
TGCAGTGCTAGAGATCTAGAACAGCCACACTTC
>NA|TRBJ2-7|TRBV7-9|NA
CASSLPTGPSSYEQYF
TGTGCCAGCAGCCTCCCCACGGGGCCGAGCTCCTACGAGCAGTACTTC
>few|TRBJ2-7|TRBV10-3|TRBD1
CAIKQGYEQYF
TGTGCCATCAAACAGGGGTACGAGCAGTACTTC
>few|TRBJ2-7|TRBV7-2|TRBD2
CASSLRPSGRAGGYEQYF
TGTGCCAGCAGCTTACGCCCTAGCGGGAGGGCTGGGGGATACGAGCAGTACTTC
>few|TRBJ1-1|TRBV3-1|NA
CASSQVLPGVQGMNTEAFF
TGTGCCAGCAGCCAAGTCCTACCTGGGGTCCAGGGGATGAACACTGAAGCTTTCTTT
>many|TRBJ2-5|TRBV12-3/TRBV12-4|TRBD2
CASSPGLAALETQYF
TGTGCCAGCAGCCCGGGACTAGCTGCATTAGAGACCCAGTACTTC
>NA|TRBJ1-1|TRBV7-2|NA
CDSSLGGNTEAFF
TGTGACAGCAGCTTAGGGGGAAACACTGAAGCTTTCTTT
>many|TRBJ2-1|TRBV15|NA
CATGTAAYNEQFF
TGTGCCACCGGCACTGCAGCCTACAATGAGCAGTTCTTC
>few|TRBJ2-2|TRBV5-1|NA
CASSFEWGNTGELFF
TGCGCCAGCAGCTTCGAATGGGGGAACACCGGGGAGCTGTTTTTT
>NA|TRBJ2-1|TRBV6-5|NA
CASKSEGGEQFF
TGTGCCAGCAAAAGTGAGGGCGGTGAGCAGTTCTTC
>many|TRBJ2-2|TRBV2|NA
CASPRNTGELFF
TGTGCCAGCCCACGGAACACCGGGGAGCTGTTTTTT